A single sample gave rise to the 20 T cell receptor beta chains below, sequenced in a study of post-analysis software for immune sequencing data. Their recognized antigens are unknown. Study-level findings and limits: Patients had higher frequencies than controls of roughly five TRBV segments, including TRBV5-6, TRBV5-1 and TRBV20-1.

Tagging with unique molecular identifiers was a feature of the TCR beta cDNA libraries. TCRdb analysed the PCR reads with MiXCR anew, one entry per CDR3 protein. The sample lists about 760,000 distinct CDR3 sequences, about 27% occurring once. Sequenced: blood. The receptors here all came from a girl between 5 and 17 years old with multiple sclerosis.

V and J are TRBV20-1 and TRBJ2-5; 12 bases fit TRBD2. V was pared by 3 bases and J by 5 bases, with 7 bases of the junction left unmatched. The CDR3 totals 15 residues. CDR1 and CDR2 (germline): DFQATT, SNEGSKA (reference sequence). Written as DNA, the CDR3 is TGCAGTGCTAGCCTGACTAGCGGGAGAGTTGAGACCCAGTACTTC. Protein: CSASLTSGRVETQYF.

The chain's CDR3 is CASSHAYEQYF. The DNA of the CDR3 is TGTGCCAGCAGCCATGCCTACGAGCAGTACTTC. The rearrangement joins TRBV3-1 to TRBJ2-7, with unresolved D. The CDR3 runs 11 residues. Germline lookup yields CDR1 LGHDT and CDR2 YNNKEL (reference sequence). Trimming stripped 3 bases from V and 2 bases from J, with 2 bases between.

This clonotype showed up many times. This sequence joins TRBV29-1 and TRBJ2-5; D possibly uses TRBD1 or TRBD2 (5 bases each). In germline, CDR1 is SQVTM, CDR2 ANQGSEA. Trimming left V 3 bases short and J 4 bases short, with 9 bases between. The CDR3 is made up of 12 amino acids. CDR3 DNA sequence: TGCAGCGTTGACGAGGGACGAGAGACCCAGTACTTC. It specifies CSVDEGRETQYF.

This clonotype was observed a few times. The rearrangement uses TRBV2 and TRBJ2-7, with D possibly being TRBD1 or TRBD2 (6 bases each). CDR3 length equals 15 residues. Germline V gene lookup returns CDR1 SNHLY and CDR2 FYNNEI. Deletions cut 4 bases from V and 0 bases from J, with 13 bases between. The CDR3 spells CASSVSGAHSYEQYF. The CDR3 DNA reads TGTGCCAGCAGTGTATCGGGGGCCCACTCCTACGAGCAGTACTTC.

The V and J genes are TRBV7-9 and TRBJ2-1; possibly TRBD2 for D (6 bases). The germline CDR1 and CDR2 sequences are SEHNR and FQNEAQ (reference sequence). CDR3 length equals 13 residues. The germline V and J ends were trimmed by 9 bases and 7 bases, with 16 bases remaining between them. The CDR3 region has the DNA TGTGCCAGTAGCCCCCTCCGGGGGAATGAGCAGTTCTTC. Amino acid sequence: CASSPLRGNEQFF. The variable domain in full, completed from reference TRBV7-9 and TRBJ2-1, reads DTGVSQNPRHKITKRGQNVTFRCDPISEHNRLYWYRQTLGQGPEFLTYFQNEAQLEKSRLLSDRFSAERPKGSFSTLEIQRTEQGDSAMYLCASSPLRGNEQFFGPGTRLTVL.

This chain connects TRBV20-1 to TRBJ2-7; 7 positions agree with TRBD1. The J call is uncertain, as TRBJ2-5 better fits the DNA end. The CDR3 is 17 amino acids. Germline V gene data show CDR1 as DFQATT and CDR2 as SNEGSKA (reference sequence). CDR3 region: CSASIPPRGLMEETQYF. CDR3 DNA: TGCAGTGCTAGTATCCCCCCGAGGGGGCTAATGGAGGAGACCCAGTACTTC.

This clonotype was picked up a small number of times. The chain is built from TRBV20-1 and TRBJ2-4; D might be TRBD1 (7 bases). Judging by the DNA end, TRBJ2-7 fits better; the J call may be wrong. The germline V gene has CDR1 DFQATT and CDR2 SNEGSKA (reference sequence). The CDR3 runs to 11 residues. This chain's CDR3 is CSAPRGDEQYF. The CDR3 DNA follows: TGCAGTGCCCCCAGGGGGGACGAGCAGTACTTC.

This clonotype was observed a handful of times. The chain has TRBV7-9 and TRBJ2-1; tentatively, D is TRBD2 (7 bases). The V end lost 5 bases, the J end lost 0 bases, and 17 bases lay between the germline ends. This CDR3 spans 17 amino acids. Germline V gene sequence: CDR1 SEHNR, CDR2 FQNEAQ (reference sequence). The CDR3 DNA follows: TGTGCCAGCAGCCCAAGAGGGGGGGGCTACTCCTACAATGAGCAGTTCTTC. Translation gives CASSPRGGGYSYNEQFF.

This clonotype was recorded a few times. V is TRBV20-1 and J is TRBJ2-3; possible D gene TRBD2, 5 bases. The V end was cut by 3 bases, the J end by 4 bases, with 14 bases between. Germline CDR1 and CDR2: DFQATT and SNEGSKA (reference sequence). CDR3 length: 14 amino acids. The CDR3 DNA is TGCAGTGCTAGCCTTCCCGGGATTGCAGATACGCAGTATTTT. Translating it yields CSASLPGIADTQYF.

This clonotype was detected a few times. The chain uses TRBV28 and TRBJ2-1; TRBD1 matches 9 bases. CDR1 is MDHEN and CDR2 is SYDVKM in the germline V gene. The length of the CDR3 is 13 residues. V trimming: 6 bases; J trimming: 10 bases; junction bases outside the gene matches: 7. The DNA of the CDR3 is TGTGCCAGCAGCCCGGGGACAGGGCAAGAGCAGTTCTTC. Protein product: CASSPGTGQEQFF. The full variable domain, with the rest looked up from reference TRBV28 and TRBJ2-1, is DVKVTQSSRYLVKRTGEKVFLECVQDMDHENMFWYRQDPGLGLRLIYFSYDVKMKEKGDIPEGYSVSREKKERFSLILESASTNQTSMYLCASSPGTGQEQFFGPGTRLTVL.

This clonotype was counted between two and nine times. The chain is built from TRBV28 and TRBJ1-4; tentative D call: TRBD1 (6 bases). Germline lookup yields CDR1 MDHEN and CDR2 SYDVKM. The CDR3 spans 14 residues. The germline V and J ends were trimmed by 6 bases and 3 bases, with 11 bases remaining between them. The CDR3 loop is CASSLGGANEKLFF. In nucleotides, the CDR3 is TGTGCCAGCAGCTTAGGGGGAGCTAATGAAAAACTGTTTTTT.

Comments on this clonotype: A much larger clone differs by one base, so this may be a read error. The chain links TRBV18 to TRBJ2-1; 9 bases match TRBD2. The V gene end was trimmed by 2 bases and the J gene end by 6 bases; junction bases not matched to a gene: 5. The CDR3 contains 15 residues. Germline loops: CDR1 KGHSH, CDR2 LQKENI. The chain's CDR3 is CASSPGLAGTNEQFF. CDR3 nucleotide sequence: TGTGCCAGCTCACCAGGCCTAGCGGGGACCAATGAGCAGTTCTTC.

This clonotype was seen more than once but under ten times. The chain links TRBV20-1 to TRBJ2-1; 9 nucleotides match TRBD2. The CDR3 loop spans 15 amino acids. V lost 6 bases, J lost 6 bases, and 12 bases stayed unmatched. CDR1 DFQATT and CDR2 SNEGSKA come from the germline V gene (reference sequence). The CDR3 here is CSAPSFAGGTNEQFF. The CDR3 DNA reads as TGCAGTGCCCCCTCTTTCGCGGGAGGGACCAATGAGCAGTTCTTC.

The CDR3 protein is CASSAREFSNQPQHF. The CDR3 DNA reads as TGTGCCAGCAGTGCCAGGGAATTTAGCAATCAGCCCCAGCATTTT. V usage is TRBV2 and J usage is TRBJ1-5; tentative D call: TRBD1 (5 bases). V lost 4 bases to trimming and J lost 0 bases, with 10 bases between them. Per germline, CDR1 SNHLY and CDR2 FYNNEI. CDR3 size: 15 residues.

A few counts support this clonotype. The chain employs TRBV20-1 and TRBJ1-4; D is undetermined. The CDR3 has 14 residues. Germline CDR1 and CDR2: DFQATT and SNEGSKA (reference sequence). The germline V and J ends were trimmed by 3 bases and 8 bases, with 16 bases remaining between them. The DNA for the CDR3 is TGCAGTGCTAGGGCGGCCCTGGAATACGAAAAACTGTTTTTT. This encodes CSARAALEYEKLFF.

This clonotype appeared a few times. J is TRBJ2-5 and V is TRBV5-4, with 9 positions matching TRBD2. Germline V lookup: CDR1 SGHNT, CDR2 YYREEE (reference sequence). V lost 4 bases to trimming and J lost 11 bases; unmatched junction nucleotides: 21. The CDR3 length is 17 residues. CDR3 in amino acids: CASSLDRSGTSWYEQYF. For the CDR3, the DNA is TGTGCCAGCAGCCTCGATAGGTCGGGGACTAGCTGGTATGAGCAGTACTTC.

The J gene is TRBJ1-1, the V gene TRBV4-2; tentatively, D is TRBD1 (5 bases). Trimming took off 1 base at V and 0 bases at J, with 12 bases between the two ends. Germline CDR1 LGHNA, CDR2 YNFKEQ. This CDR3 contains 16 residues. CDR3 coding DNA: TGTGCCAGCAGCCAAGTGAAGGGGCTGATGAACACTGAAGCTTTCTTT. This translates into CASSQVKGLMNTEAFF.

This clonotype was picked up a small number of times. The chain recombines TRBV27 with TRBJ2-7; D assignment may be TRBD1 or TRBD2 (6 bases each). Germline values: CDR1 MNHEY, CDR2 SMNVEV (reference sequence). The germline V and J ends were trimmed by 6 bases and 3 bases, with 15 bases remaining between them. This CDR3 spans 14 amino acids. This CDR3 reads CASSPRGPFYEQYF. Here the CDR3 DNA reads TGTGCCAGCAGCCCACGGGGGCCCTTCTACGAGCAGTACTTC.

Note on this clonotype: An end of the junction differs from the germline gene, which may be a read error. V and J are TRBV7-9 and TRBJ1-2; D not resolved. In germline, CDR1 is SEHNR, CDR2 FQNEAQ (reference sequence). This CDR3 comprises 12 residues. This chain's CDR3 is CASSPSGYGDTF. CDR3 DNA: TGTGCCAGCAGCCCTTCTGGCTATGGCGACACCTTC.

The V call is TRBV5-6, the J call TRBJ2-1, with 10 bases fitting TRBD1. The CDR3 sequence is 14 residues long. In germline, CDR1 is SGHDT, CDR2 YYEEEE. Trimming cost V 7 bases and J 5 bases; bases outside gene matches: 6. CDR3 nucleotide sequence: TGTGCCAGCGCCGGGACAGGGGCCCACAATGAGCAGTTCTTC. Translating it yields CASAGTGAHNEQFF.